The 9 T cell receptor beta chains below all came from one sample that was sequenced in a study of blood T cell repertoires in COVID-19. Generated by immunoSEQ multiplex PCR, the TCRdb table keeps only in-frame clones and is missing some. The sample lists tens of thousands of clones, roughly 90% occurring once. Sequencing input: peripheral blood. The receptors were gathered from a woman of 80 years or more with acute or convalescent COVID-19.

The V and J genes are TRBV30 and TRBJ1-4; no definite D call. With 0 bases removed from V and 7 bases from J, the gap between germline ends came to 9 bases. CDR1 GTSNPN and CDR2 SVGIG come from the germline V gene (reference sequence). This CDR3 has 13 residues. The CDR3 spells CAWSVAKSEKLFF. CDR3 coding DNA: TGTGCCTGGAGTGTAGCGAAGAGTGAAAAACTGTTTTTT.

V gene TRBV12-3 or TRBV12-4 combines with J gene TRBJ2-7, with a weak D call TRBD1 (6 bases). The CDR3 spans 13 residues. Deletions cut 2 bases from V and 5 bases from J, with 10 bases between. The CDR3 here is CASSLTGRHEQYF. The CDR3 nucleotides read TGTGCCAGCAGTTTAACAGGGCGCCACGAGCAGTACTTC.

The V call is TRBV10-3, the J call TRBJ2-2; 10 bases agree with TRBD2. Trimming took 2 bases from V and 6 from J; bases not matched to a gene: 9. The germline V gene encodes CDR1 ENHRY and CDR2 SYGVKD. This CDR3 comprises 17 residues. CDR3 loop: CAISEEREGPRPGELFF. The CDR3 coding sequence is TGTGCCATCAGTGAGGAGCGGGAGGGCCCTCGTCCCGGGGAGCTGTTTTTT.

The chain carries TRBV3-1 (or the pseudogene TRBV3-2) and TRBJ1-2, with D possibly being TRBD1 (5 bases). CDR3 length equals 14 residues. Germline V gene data show CDR1 as LGHDT and CDR2 as YNNKEL (reference sequence). V was pared by 1 base and J by 2 bases, with 8 bases between. CDR3 DNA: TGTGCCAGCAGCCAAGGGACAAGGAACTATGGCTACACCTTC. This encodes CASSQGTRNYGYTF.

V is TRBV19 and J is TRBJ2-1; 12 nucleotides agree with TRBD2. V trimming: 7 bases; J trimming: 8 bases; junction bases outside the gene matches: 6. Germline V CDR1 and CDR2: LNHDA, SQIVND (reference sequence). This CDR3 is 14 amino acids long. CDR3 DNA: TGTGCCAGTAACCGGCTAGCGGGGGGGGATGAGCAGTTCTTC. Amino acids: CASNRLAGGDEQFF.

The V and J genes are TRBV28 and TRBJ1-2; 11 bases map to TRBD1. CDR1 and CDR2 (germline): MDHEN, SYDVKM. V gave up 7 bases and J gave up 4 bases; unmatched junction bases: 11. CDR3 length: 16 residues. This chain's CDR3 is CASTSGTGGWVYGYTF. The CDR3 DNA reads as TGTGCCAGCACCTCCGGGACAGGGGGGTGGGTCTATGGCTACACCTTC.

This chain joins TRBV7-8 and TRBJ2-1, with 7 positions matching TRBD1. The CDR3 loop spans 13 amino acids. V was clipped by 5 bases and J by 8 bases; unmatched bases: 6. Germline V lookup: CDR1 SGHVS, CDR2 FQNEAQ. CDR3 region: CASSPDRVHEQFF. DNA of the CDR3: TGTGCCAGCAGCCCAGACAGGGTGCATGAGCAGTTCTTC. Variable domain in full (rest from reference TRBV7-8 and TRBJ2-1): GAGVSQSPRYKVAKRGQDVALRCDPISGHVSLFWYQQALGQGPEFLTYFQNEAQLDKSGLPSDRFFAERPEGSVSTLKIQRTQQEDSAVYLCASSPDRVHEQFFGPGTRLTVL.

The rearrangement joins TRBV30 to TRBJ2-1; 15 bases fit TRBD2. This CDR3 has 17 residues. CDR1 is GTSNPN and CDR2 is SVGIG in the germline V gene (reference sequence). The V and J ends lost 5 bases and 0 bases, in that order; junction bases with no gene match: 5. CDR3 coding DNA: TGTGCCTGGGGGACTAGCGGGAGGTATAGCTCCTACAATGAGCAGTTCTTC. Encoded protein: CAWGTSGRYSSYNEQFF.

This chain links TRBV5-4 with TRBJ1-1, with 9 bases aligning to TRBD1. The CDR3 contains 15 residues. Trimming removed 4 bases from V and 4 bases from J; junction bases left unmatched: 8. The germline CDR1 and CDR2 sequences are SGHNT and YYREEE (reference sequence). CDR3: CASSLPGTGITEAFF. CDR3 DNA: TGTGCCAGCAGCCTTCCCGGGACAGGGATCACTGAAGCTTTCTTT.